This T cell receptor (beta chain) was sequenced in a study of T cells after yellow fever vaccination. For TCR, cDNA came from 5'RACE template switching, which added a universal primer site and UMIs. Using its own MiXCR run on the 5' RACE reads, TCRdb lists one record per CDR3 protein. The table includes 80,000 to 100,000 distinct CDR3 sequences, 4.5% to 6% detected once. Germline V gene data show CDR1 as LNHDA and CDR2 as SQIVND (reference sequence). The V and J ends lost 3 bases and 8 bases respectively, with 16 bases between them. The length of the CDR3 is 15 residues. This clonotype has a count of ten or more.

Source: CD8+ T cells sorted from PBMCs, taken 10 days after the yellow fever booster vaccination. The rearrangement links TRBV19 to TRBJ2-2; no clear D. This clonotype was obtained from a man younger than 35 who received the YFV17D yellow fever vaccine. CDR3 region: CASSMKLTWKGELFF. For the CDR3, the DNA is TGTGCCAGTAGTATGAAGTTAACGTGGAAGGGGGAGCTGTTTTTT.